This TCR beta chain was recorded in a study of cytomegalovirus exposure and HLA in healthy donors. Assay used: immunoSEQ multiplex PCR; TCRdb lists only in-frame clones, some missing. In the table there are approximately 140,000 clones, about 90% of which are singletons. The CDR3 runs 15 residues. V lost 5 bases, J lost 3 bases, and 11 bases lay in between. Germline CDR1 reads LNHNV; CDR2 reads YYDKDF (reference sequence). Of note for this clone: The antigen is unknown.

Study results and caveats: Specific recognition of CMV antigens was confirmed in vitro for a few chains (all CMV-associated).

This clonotype was obtained from a woman aged 18-29 years in good health and CMV-seropositive. The sequencing sample was made of PBMCs. V usage is TRBV15 and J usage is TRBJ2-6; possible D gene TRBD1, 6 bases. The CDR3 here is CATSLGQNGANVLTF. The CDR3 DNA sequence: TGTGCCACCAGCCTTGGACAGAATGGGGCCAACGTCCTGACTTTC.